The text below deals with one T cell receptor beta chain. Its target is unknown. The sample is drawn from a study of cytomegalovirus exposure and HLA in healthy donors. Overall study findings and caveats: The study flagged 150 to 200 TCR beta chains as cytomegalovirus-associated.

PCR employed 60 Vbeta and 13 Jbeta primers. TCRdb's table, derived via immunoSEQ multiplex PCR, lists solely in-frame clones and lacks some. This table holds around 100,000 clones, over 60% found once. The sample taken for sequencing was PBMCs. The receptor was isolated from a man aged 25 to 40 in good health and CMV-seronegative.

The CDR3 sequence is CASSWELGSNQPQHF. The CDR3 DNA reads as TGTGCCAGCAGCTGGGAGCTGGGGAGCAATCAGCCCCAGCATTTT. V and J are TRBV7-9 and TRBJ1-5; D uncertain. The CDR3 covers 15 residues. Germline CDR1 reads SEHNR; CDR2 reads FQNEAQ (reference sequence). The V gene lost 4 bases and the J gene lost 1 base, with 11 bases spanning the gap.